The 22 T cell receptor beta chains reported below all come from one sample, sequenced in a study of blood T cell repertoires in COVID-19. Measured with immunoSEQ multiplex PCR; TCRdb has only the in-frame clones, and not every one. The sample has a few hundred thousand clones; 84% are singletons. The sequenced sample consisted of PBMCs or T cells enriched from blood (not recorded which). The receptors were gathered from a woman between 40 and 55 years old who had recovered from COVID-19.

This clone has just one count. The chain couples TRBV5-1 to TRBJ2-1, with D possibly being TRBD1 (6 bases). Germline V lookup: CDR1 SGHRS, CDR2 YFSETQ. Between the trimmed V and J ends, which lost 0 bases and 5 bases, there was a span of 15 bases. The CDR3 runs to 16 residues. The CDR3 reads CASSLARGVVNNEQFF. In nucleotides, the CDR3 is TGCGCCAGCAGCTTGGCCAGGGGAGTCGTTAACAATGAGCAGTTCTTC. Drawing the rest from reference TRBV5-1 and TRBJ2-1, the complete variable domain is KAGVTQTPRYLIKTRGQQVTLSCSPISGHRSVSWYQQTPGQGLQFLFEYFSETQRNKGNFPGRFSGRQFSNSRSEMNVSTLELGDSALYLCASSLARGVVNNEQFFGPGTRLTVL.

V is TRBV4-1 and J is TRBJ2-1; 11 bases line up with TRBD2. The germline gives CDR1 MGHRA, CDR2 YSYEKL. Losses at the gene ends were 3 bases for V and 12 bases for J; bases not matched to a gene: 10. The CDR3 contains 15 residues. The CDR3 loop is CASSQMTSGALGQFF. The CDR3 DNA reads TGCGCCAGCAGCCAGATGACTAGCGGGGCCCTTGGGCAGTTCTTC.

The genes are TRBV27 and TRBJ2-2; perhaps TRBD1 as D (5 bases). This CDR3 spans 18 amino acids. V lost 1 base, J lost 1 base, and 16 bases lay in between. Germline CDR1 is MNHEY and CDR2 is SMNVEV (reference sequence). The CDR3 coding sequence is TGTGCCAGCAGTTTATTACCCCCAGGGTTCATGAACACCGGGGAGCTGTTTTTT. Amino acid sequence: CASSLLPPGFMNTGELFF.

The chain carries TRBV5-1 and TRBJ2-7; D possibly corresponds to TRBD2 (6 bases). Trimming pared 2 bases from V and 6 bases from J, leaving 9 bases between. The CDR3 length is 12 residues. The germline V gene has CDR1 SGHRS and CDR2 YFSETQ. This chain's CDR3 is CASSFGGSEQYF. The CDR3 nucleotides are TGCGCCAGCAGCTTCGGGGGTTCCGAGCAGTACTTC.

This clone was detected once. The gene calls are TRBV11-3 and TRBJ1-3; perhaps TRBD1 as D (6 bases). CDR3 length: 13 residues. Germline values: CDR1 SGHNT, CDR2 YENEEA. Trimming shortened V by 5 bases and J by 6 bases, and 11 bases separated the two germline ends. In DNA, the CDR3 is TGTGCCAGCAGCGCAGGGGTTCTAAACACCATATATTTT. It encodes CASSAGVLNTIYF.

V and J are TRBV3-1 (or the pseudogene TRBV3-2) and TRBJ2-1; TRBD2 matches 8 bases. V shed 4 bases and J 8 bases; nucleotides not matched to a gene: 19. Germline values: CDR1 LGHDT, CDR2 YNNKEL (reference sequence). The CDR3 covers 18 residues. The CDR3 loop is CASSPFRGAGGRPHEQFF. DNA for the CDR3: TGTGCCAGCAGCCCCTTTAGGGGGGCGGGAGGCCGACCCCATGAGCAGTTCTTC.

The chain combines TRBV11-3 with TRBJ2-7; D possibly corresponds to TRBD1 (5 bases). This CDR3 is built from 14 residues. Germline CDR1 is SGHNT and CDR2 is YENEEA. V dropped 5 bases and J dropped 0 bases, with 11 bases sitting between them. The CDR3 nucleotides are TGTGCCAGCAGCCCCGCAGGGCGCTCCTACGAGCAGTACGTC. Amino acid sequence: CASSPAGRSYEQYV.

The chain is built from TRBV11-2 and TRBJ2-3, with 7 bases fitting TRBD2. Germline V CDR1 and CDR2: SGHAT, FQNNGV. With 2 bases clipped from V and 4 bases from J, the junction kept 6 bases outside the gene matches. The CDR3 is 15 residues long. CDR3 residues: CASSLLAEAADTQYF. CDR3 nucleotide sequence: TGTGCCAGCAGCTTACTAGCGGAGGCCGCAGATACGCAGTATTTT.

The V and J genes are TRBV6-5 and TRBJ1-2; D is undetermined. V was trimmed by 10 bases and J by 0 bases, leaving 12 bases between them. CDR3 length: 13 amino acids. Germline assignment: CDR1 MNHEY and CDR2 SVGAGI. The CDR3 loop reads CATREVANYGYTF. The DNA for the CDR3 is TGTGCCACCCGGGAGGTGGCTAACTATGGCTACACCTTC.

The J gene is TRBJ2-7, the V gene TRBV5-4; TRBD1 matches 8 bases. V dropped 3 bases and J dropped 2; count of bases not matched to a gene: 1. The CDR3 sequence is 13 residues long. Looked up from germline, CDR1 is SGHNT and CDR2 is YYREEE (reference sequence). The chain's CDR3 is CASSWGQAYEQYF. The CDR3 DNA follows: TGTGCCAGCAGCTGGGGACAGGCCTACGAGCAGTACTTC.

The V and J genes are TRBV4-3 and TRBJ1-1, with 8 nucleotides matching TRBD1. Germline-derived CDR1 and CDR2 are LGHNA and YSLEER. The V segment lost 3 bases and the J segment 2 bases; nucleotides outside the gene matches: 5. The CDR3 runs 15 residues. The CDR3 sequence: CASSHTDRGNTEAFF. The CDR3 coding sequence is TGCGCCAGCAGCCATACCGACAGGGGCAACACTGAAGCTTTCTTT.

This clone was detected only once. This chain connects TRBV27 to TRBJ2-1; tentative D call: TRBD2 (5 bases). V dropped 3 bases and J dropped 7 bases, with 13 bases sitting between them. Germline V gene data show CDR1 as MNHEY and CDR2 as SMNVEV (reference sequence). The CDR3 is 14 amino acids. CDR3 protein: CASSLSGFINEQFF. CDR3 in DNA: TGTGCCAGCAGTTTGTCGGGGTTCATTAATGAGCAGTTCTTC.

The rearrangement joins TRBV10-3 to TRBJ2-1; TRBD2 aligns across 13 bases. CDR1 is ENHRY and CDR2 is SYGVKD in the germline V gene. V shed 1 base, J shed 4 bases, and the junction held 1 base outside the gene matches. The CDR3 extends over 16 amino acids. CDR3 in amino acids: CAISELGLAGYNEQFF. CDR3 DNA: TGTGCCATCAGTGAGTTGGGACTAGCGGGGTACAATGAGCAGTTCTTC.

The chain carries TRBV30 and TRBJ2-5; D unclear. V lost 4 bases to trimming and J lost 3 bases, with 9 bases between them. The germline gives CDR1 GTSNPN, CDR2 SVGIG (reference sequence). The CDR3 runs 12 residues. The CDR3 DNA sequence: TGTGCCTGGAATCAGAACAAAGAGACCCAGTACTTC. As protein: CAWNQNKETQYF.

This chain links TRBV7-2 with TRBJ1-2; 11 nucleotides align to TRBD1. CDR1 and CDR2 (germline): SGHTA, FQGNSA. The CDR3 is 15 amino acids. Germline trimming cut 5 bases from V and 2 bases from J; bases unmatched to any gene: 4. Here the CDR3 reads CASSTGQGGNYGYTF. In DNA, the CDR3 is TGTGCCAGCAGCACGGGACAGGGGGGGAACTATGGCTACACCTTC.

This sequence joins TRBV6-2 or TRBV6-3 and TRBJ2-3, with 7 bases identical to TRBD1. From germline, CDR1 is MNHEY and CDR2 SVGEGT. CDR3 size: 14 residues. J gave up 3 bases and V 2 bases, and 2 bases lay outside the gene matches. In nucleotides, the CDR3 is TGTGCCAGCAGTTACATACAGGGGACAGATACGCAGTATTTT. It encodes CASSYIQGTDTQYF.

The chain joins TRBV14 to TRBJ2-7; D is ambiguous. The CDR3 is made up of 17 amino acids. CDR1 SGHDN and CDR2 FVKESK come from the germline V gene. The germline V and J ends were trimmed by 10 bases and 6 bases, with 31 bases remaining between them. CDR3 in DNA: TGTGCCACCCTACCGTTCGGAAGCTCAGTTGGAGTACTCGAGCAGTACGTC. It is translated as CATLPFGSSVGVLEQYV.

J is TRBJ2-2 and V is TRBV3-1 (or the pseudogene TRBV3-2); 9 nucleotides agree with TRBD2. The CDR3 is 13 residues long. Per the germline V gene, CDR1 is LGHDT and CDR2 is YNNKEL (reference sequence). The V gene end was trimmed by 8 bases and the J gene end by 7 bases; junction bases not matched to a gene: 5. Here the CDR3 reads CASGLAGYGELFF. DNA for the CDR3: TGTGCCAGCGGTCTAGCGGGATACGGGGAGCTGTTTTTT.

The CDR3 DNA sequence: TGTGCCAGCAGCTACGGGACTAGCGGCACCCATTTTACCTACGAGCAGTACGTC. It codes for CASSYGTSGTHFTYEQYV. The chain recombines TRBV7-8 with TRBJ2-7; the match to TRBD2 covers 11 bases. Per germline, CDR1 SGHVS and CDR2 FQNEAQ. The CDR3 is 18 residues long. The V gene end was trimmed by 4 bases and the J gene end by 2 bases; junction bases not matched to a gene: 13.

A remark on this clone: One junction end disagrees with the germline gene, perhaps due to a read error. V is TRBV10-1 and J is TRBJ2-4, with TRBD1 matching 8 bases. CDR3 length: 13 residues. The germline V gene encodes CDR1 WNHNN and CDR2 SYGVQD (reference sequence). CDR3 sequence reads: CISRDRTKNIQYF. In DNA form, the CDR3 reads TGTATCTCGCGGGACAGGACCAAAAACATTCAGTACTTC.

This clone was observed a single time. The gene calls are TRBV11-2 and TRBJ2-5, with 12 bases aligning to TRBD2. Germline trimming cut 7 bases from V and 5 bases from J; bases unmatched to any gene: 8. The germline V gene has CDR1 SGHAT and CDR2 FQNNGV. This CDR3 is built from 15 residues. The CDR3 is CASNPLAGGGETQYF. As DNA, the CDR3 is TGTGCCAGCAACCCGCTAGCGGGAGGGGGGGAGACCCAGTACTTC.

The rearrangement joins TRBV6-5 to TRBJ1-2; D is ambiguous. V lost 6 bases and J 7 bases, leaving 15 bases between the germline ends. Germline lookup yields CDR1 MNHEY and CDR2 SVGAGI. The CDR3 sequence is 13 residues long. As DNA, the CDR3 is TGTGCCAGCAGCCAAAATCCAGTTTCTGGCTACACCTTC. Protein sequence: CASSQNPVSGYTF.